The present T cell receptor beta chain was sequenced within a study of shared clonotypes between healthy human individuals (dated by TCRdb to 2018 to 2021). About the investigation overall: The cohort comprised a couple of women and a few men aged 18 to 49 years. Per donor, three plates each were used for CD4 naive and CD4 memory, two for CD8 naive, and one for CD8 memory. The study deeply sequenced blood TCR repertoires of several healthy adults to estimate repertoire size and the extent of clonotype sharing between individuals. Libraries were prepared and TCR repertoires were sequenced by different laboratories using diverse techniques, in order to increase sequencing depth and limit assay-specific biases. Per donor, leukapheresis produced somewhere between about 0.94 and 8.9 billion PBMCs.

The donors were healthy, HIV-negative adults who had no recently reported acute infections or vaccinations. Only Caucasian adults living in Nashville, Tennessee, USA were represented among the donors. CD4+ T cells were enriched by magnetic negative selection; naive cells were then positively selected on CD45RA, and the negative fraction formed the memory subset. Blood was obtained by leukapheresis, after which PBMCs were separated by Ficoll-Histopaque density gradient centrifugation and cryopreserved in liquid nitrogen vapor phase. Analytical flow cytometry was used to check the purity and quantity of each magnetically sorted T cell population. Genomic DNA was isolated from every sorted fraction and measured by UV absorbance on a Nanodrop 2000c. Unmatched junction bases come to 1, with V trimmed by 4 bases and J by 4 bases. The CDR3 contains 12 residues, cysteine and phenylalanine counted. Only CDR3 DNA remains: 36 bases, in frame from the first base. CDR1 SQVTM and CDR2 ANQGSEA are derived from the germline V gene.

Using the deep immunoSEQ assay, multiplex PCR amplified TCR CDR3 regions from genomic DNA. Genomic DNA extracted from each cell subset was distributed evenly over all wells of several immunoSEQ 96-well plates, and each plate served as one replicate. Each replicate PCR for sorted subsets received about 200 ng genomic DNA, equal to about 30,000 T cell genomes. The purified libraries were quantified using a Qubit 3.0 fluorometer, sized with a Bioanalyzer 2100, and then quantified again using the KAPA Library Quantification kit. Every immunoSEQ 96-well plate was sequenced on a dedicated single-read 150-cycle Illumina NextSeq 550 flow cell. The authors' pipeline ran thus. Because the immunoSEQ output held only junctional sequences and lacked quality scores, the filtering could not match the filtering applied to full-length reads. Sequences were annotated with PyIR, a Python wrapper for IgBLAST v1.9, and V/J genes and CDR3 were assigned using IMGT germline references. Reads with weak V/J assignments (E-value above 1e-6), missing CDR3, stop codons, out-of-frame junctions, or ambiguous translated residues were removed. V3J clonotypes were defined by identical inferred V gene, J gene, and CDR3 amino acid sequence. Percentage overlap between repertoires was computed as shared unique clonotypes divided by the size of the smaller repertoire. Repertoire richness was assessed with RTK rarefaction, the Chao1 estimator, and Recon v2.1 estimates of unobserved clonotypes. Generation probabilities were computed with OLGA for all TCRbeta clonotypes obtained by the gDNA method from a few donors. TCRdb retrieved this table from immuneACCESS and kept in-frame rearrangements only. Not all clones are present; in checked studies, unresolved V genes account for under half, and no reason is known for the remainder. V and J calls and clone size follow that table, whereas D and trimming were derived from the DNA. In all, the sample holds more than 2 million clones, and around 95% of those were seen once. Roughly 0.13% of the sample goes to the ten largest clones.

This clone has more than one count but fewer than ten. Its target antigen remains unknown. Base qualities were left out, and no much larger clone turns up one base away. Other nucleotide sequences in the sample specify the same CDR3. On the study overall, not on this receptor specifically: Sharing across a handful of donors was observed for 5% to 6.5% of naive CD4, over 3% of naive CD8, about 2.5% of memory CD4, and roughly 0.43% of memory CD8 clonotypes. Even with the large sequencing depth, rarefaction of the sorted-subset datasets indicated that sequencing was incomplete. Pairwise subsampling indicated that sequencing depth was expected to affect the degree of clonotype sharing among donors. Naive subsets generally had larger estimated clonotype richness than memory subsets. Because the study included only a small number of donors, the genetic and exposure-history diversity represented was limited. Only blood was sampled, and tissue TCR repertoires likely differ from those in blood. Compared with non-shared clonotypes, the clonotypes found in all four sorted-subset donors had higher generation probabilities.

Material for sequencing was naive CD4+ T cells sorted from blood. The cell subset or site label, read with the paper, signifies: CD45RA+ positively selected. The V and J segments used are TRBV29-1 and TRBJ1-2; TRBD1 agrees with 9 junctional bases. This clonotype was sampled from a man aged 18 to 35 in good health. The CDR3 reads as follows: CSVGGQGYGYTF. Read as DNA, the sequence is TGCAGCGTTGGGGGACAGGGCTATGGCTACACCTTC. Reference TRBV29-1 and TRBJ1-2 genes cover what lies past the CDR3, so the full variable domain is SAVISQKPSRDICQRGTSLTIQCQVDSQVTMMFWYRQQPGQSLTLIATANQGSEATYESGFVIDKFPISRPNLTFSTLTVSNMSPEDSSIYLCSVGGQGYGYTFGSGTRLTVV.